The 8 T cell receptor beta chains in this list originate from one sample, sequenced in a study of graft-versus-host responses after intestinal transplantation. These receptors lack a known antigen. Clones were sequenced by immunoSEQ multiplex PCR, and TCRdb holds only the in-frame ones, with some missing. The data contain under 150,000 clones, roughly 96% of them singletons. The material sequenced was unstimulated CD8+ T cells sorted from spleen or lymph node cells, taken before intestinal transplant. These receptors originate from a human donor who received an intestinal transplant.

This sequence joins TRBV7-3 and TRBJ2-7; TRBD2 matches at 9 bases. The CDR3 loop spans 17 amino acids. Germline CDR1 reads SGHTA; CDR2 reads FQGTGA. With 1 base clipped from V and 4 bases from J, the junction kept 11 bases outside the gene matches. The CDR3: CASSLNAPQREVYEQYF. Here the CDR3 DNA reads TGTGCCAGCAGCTTAAACGCGCCTCAGCGGGAGGTTTACGAGCAGTACTTC.

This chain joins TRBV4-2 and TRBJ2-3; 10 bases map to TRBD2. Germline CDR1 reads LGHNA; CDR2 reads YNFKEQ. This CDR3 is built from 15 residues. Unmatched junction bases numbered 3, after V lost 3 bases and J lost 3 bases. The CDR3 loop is CASSQQRGGTDTQYF. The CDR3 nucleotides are TGTGCCAGCAGCCAGCAGCGGGGGGGGACAGATACGCAGTATTTT.

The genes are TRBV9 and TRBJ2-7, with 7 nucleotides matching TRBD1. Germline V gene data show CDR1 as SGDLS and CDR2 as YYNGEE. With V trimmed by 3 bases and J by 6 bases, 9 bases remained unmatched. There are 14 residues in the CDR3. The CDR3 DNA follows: TGTGCCAGCAGCGACGGGACAGAGACGAGCGAGCAGTACTTC. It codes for CASSDGTETSEQYF.

The CDR3 nucleotides read TGTGCCAGCTCACCAACAGAGAAGATAGAAGCTTTCTTT. It specifies CASSPTEKIEAFF. The rearrangement links TRBV18 to TRBJ1-1; no clear D. This CDR3 spans 13 amino acids. V lost 2 bases, J lost 8 bases, and 12 bases lay in between. Per the germline V gene, CDR1 is KGHSH and CDR2 is LQKENI.

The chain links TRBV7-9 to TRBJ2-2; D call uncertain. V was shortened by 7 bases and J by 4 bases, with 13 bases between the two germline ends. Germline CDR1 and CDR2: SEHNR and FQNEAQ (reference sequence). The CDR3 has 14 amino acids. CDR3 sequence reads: CASTWSPGTGELFF. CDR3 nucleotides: TGTGCCAGCACCTGGTCCCCGGGCACCGGGGAGCTGTTTTTT.

For the CDR3, the DNA is TGTGCCAGCAGCTTGTCTAGCGGGTGCTCGGAGACCCAGTACTTC. As protein: CASSLSSGCSETQYF. The chain links TRBV5-4 to TRBJ2-5, with 8 bases fitting TRBD2. Germline V gives CDR1 SGHNT, CDR2 YYREEE (reference sequence). Trimming cost V 1 base and J 5 bases; bases outside gene matches: 7. There are 15 residues in the CDR3.

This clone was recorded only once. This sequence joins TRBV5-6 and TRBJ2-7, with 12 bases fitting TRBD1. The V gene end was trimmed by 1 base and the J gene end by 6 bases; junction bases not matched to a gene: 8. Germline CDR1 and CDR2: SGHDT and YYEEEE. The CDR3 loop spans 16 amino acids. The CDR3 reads CASSLLVGTGGREQYF. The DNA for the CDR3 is TGTGCCAGCAGCTTGTTGGTTGGGACAGGGGGCCGCGAGCAGTACTTC.

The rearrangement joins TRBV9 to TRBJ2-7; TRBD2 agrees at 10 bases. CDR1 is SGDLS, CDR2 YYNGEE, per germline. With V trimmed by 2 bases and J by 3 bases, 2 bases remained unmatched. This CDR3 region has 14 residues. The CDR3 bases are TGTGCCAGCAGCGTGGGGACTAGCGTCTACGAGCAGTACTTC. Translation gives CASSVGTSVYEQYF. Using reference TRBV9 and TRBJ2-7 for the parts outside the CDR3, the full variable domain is DSGVTQTPKHLITATGQRVTLRCSPRSGDLSVYWYQQSLDQGLQFLIQYYNGEERAKGNILERFSAQQFPDLHSELNLSSLELGDSALYFCASSVGTSVYEQYFGPGTRLTVT.